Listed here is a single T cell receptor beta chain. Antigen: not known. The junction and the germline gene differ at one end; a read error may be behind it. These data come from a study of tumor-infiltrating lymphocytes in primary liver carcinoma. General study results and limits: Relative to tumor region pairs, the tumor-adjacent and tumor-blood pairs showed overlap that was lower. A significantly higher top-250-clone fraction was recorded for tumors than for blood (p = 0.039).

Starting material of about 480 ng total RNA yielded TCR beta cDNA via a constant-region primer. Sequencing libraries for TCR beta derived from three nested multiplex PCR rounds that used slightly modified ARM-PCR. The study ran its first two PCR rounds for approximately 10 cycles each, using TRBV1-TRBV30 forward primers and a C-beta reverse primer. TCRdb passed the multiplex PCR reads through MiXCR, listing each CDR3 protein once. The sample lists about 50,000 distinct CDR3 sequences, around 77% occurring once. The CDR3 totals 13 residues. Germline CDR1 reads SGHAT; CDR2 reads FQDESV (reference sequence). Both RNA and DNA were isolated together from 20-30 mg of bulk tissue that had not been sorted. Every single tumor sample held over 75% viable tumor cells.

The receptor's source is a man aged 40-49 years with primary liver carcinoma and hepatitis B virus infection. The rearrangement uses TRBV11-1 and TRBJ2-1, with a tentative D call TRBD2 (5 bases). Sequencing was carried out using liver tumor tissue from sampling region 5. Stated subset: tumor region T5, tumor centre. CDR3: CTSSAGGPNEQFF. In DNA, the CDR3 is TGTACCAGCAGCGCTGGAGGACCGAATGAGCAGTTCTTC.